Listed below are T cell receptor beta chains from one sample, sequenced in a study of blood T cell repertoires in COVID-19. Sequencing was performed with immunoSEQ multiplex PCR; in TCRdb, only in-frame clones are kept and a portion is missing. The table lists roughly 670,000 clones, 85% to 90% of them singletons. What was sequenced was peripheral blood. These receptor sequences come from a woman under 30 with acute or convalescent COVID-19. Each CDR3 is given with its conserved first and last residue. The D gene is left open where the match is weak. A clone size is listed for some rows: how often the clone was seen (once, few, many), or a class if it is expanded.

j_call	v_call	d_call	cdr3_length	clone_size	cdr3_nt	cdr3_aa
TRBJ1-6	TRBV11-2	NA	14	NA	TGTGCCAGCAGCTTAGAGTTCTCCAATTCACCCCTCCACTTT	CASSLEFSNSPLHF
TRBJ1-5	TRBV7-9	NA	13	NA	TGTGCCAGCAGCTTATCAGGAGGGCAGCCCCAGCATTTT	CASSLSGGQPQHF
TRBJ1-1	TRBV6-6	NA	14	NA	TGTGCCAGCAGTCGGGACACCAGTAGCCCGGAAGCTTTCTTT	CASSRDTSSPEAFF
TRBJ2-1	TRBV5-4	TRBD2	16	NA	TGTGCCAGCAGCTTGGAAGTGGGACTAGCGGGGAATGAGCAGTTCTTC	CASSLEVGLAGNEQFF
TRBJ1-3	TRBV14	NA	15	NA	TGTGCCAGCAGCCATTGGGGCACGGCTGGAAACACCATATATTTT	CASSHWGTAGNTIYF
TRBJ1-1	TRBV9	NA	11	NA	TGTGCCAGCACCTTCACTGGGAGAGCTTTCTTT	CASTFTGRAFF
TRBJ2-1	TRBV5-6	TRBD2	14	NA	TGTGCCAGCAGCTTCCCTAGCGGGGCCTATGAGCAGTTCTTC	CASSFPSGAYEQFF
TRBJ1-1	TRBV25-1	TRBD1	13	NA	TGTGCCAGCGTCGACAGGGGGGACACTGAAGCTTTCTTT	CASVDRGDTEAFF
TRBJ2-2	TRBV5-1	NA	17	NA	TGCGCCAGCAGCCCCCCCCAAGACTCCCGAGGTGCCGGGGAGCTGTTTTTT	CASSPPQDSRGAGELFF
TRBJ2-7	TRBV12-5	NA	14	NA	TGTGCTAGTGGTCCCGAGGACAAGACCTACGAGCAGTACTTC	CASGPEDKTYEQYF
TRBJ2-6	TRBV19	NA	17	NA	TGTGCCAGTAGTATAGGCCTACAGGGTATCCGGGCCAACGTCCTGACTTTC	CASSIGLQGIRANVLTF
TRBJ2-7	TRBV15	TRBD1	14	NA	TGTGCCACCAGCAGCGGGACAGCATTTTACGAGCAGTACTTC	CATSSGTAFYEQYF
TRBJ2-5	TRBV11-2	NA	14	NA	TGTGCCAGCAGCCGAGGGCAGATCCAAGAGACCCAGTACTTC	CASSRGQIQETQYF
TRBJ1-1	TRBV5-6	TRBD1	18	NA	TGTGCCAGCAGCTTGATAGCGGGGGAAGGGGGCCCGAACACTGAAGCTTTCTTT	CASSLIAGEGGPNTEAFF
TRBJ2-1	TRBV3-1/TRBV3-2	NA	15	NA	TGTGCCAGCAGCCCCCTGGGGGGGGGCAACAATGAGCAGTTCTTC	CASSPLGGGNNEQFF
TRBJ2-1	TRBV6-4	TRBD2	15	NA	TGTGCCAGCAGTAACGGCGGGGGTACCTACAATGAGCAGTTCTTC	CASSNGGGTYNEQFF
TRBJ2-1	TRBV6-6	NA	14	NA	TGTGCCAGCAGGGGGCTAGTTGTTGGCAATGAGCAGTTCTTC	CASRGLVVGNEQFF
TRBJ2-3	TRBV6-2/TRBV6-3	TRBD2	15	few	TGTGCCAGCAGTTACTCTGGCGGGGGGGCAGATACGCAGTATTTT	CASSYSGGGADTQYF
TRBJ2-7	TRBV29-1	TRBD1	11	once	TGCAGCGTGGGACAGAACTACGAGCAGTACTTC	CSVGQNYEQYF
TRBJ1-2	TRBV18	TRBD1	13	NA	TGTGCCAGCTCTCCAGGGACAGACTATGGCTACACCTTC	CASSPGTDYGYTF
TRBJ2-7	TRBV11-3	NA	16	few	TGTGCCAGCAGCTTAGACCCAGCGAATACTTCCTACGAGCAGTACTTC	CASSLDPANTSYEQYF
TRBJ1-1	TRBV6-5	NA	14	NA	TGTGCCAGCAGTCTTAGTTTGATGAACACTGAAGCTTTCTTT	CASSLSLMNTEAFF
TRBJ2-1	TRBV2	TRBD1	14	NA	TGTGCCAGCAGTGGACAGGGGGCCTACAATGAGCAGTTCTTC	CASSGQGAYNEQFF
TRBJ1-2	TRBV20-1	NA	11	NA	TGCAGTGCAAACGAGGTGATGGGCTACACCTTC	CSANEVMGYTF
TRBJ2-1	TRBV7-9	TRBD2	14	once	TGTGCCAGCGGGAACCCGGGGAGGGGCCGGGAGCAGTTCTTC	CASGNPGRGREQFF
TRBJ2-7	TRBV7-2	NA	15	NA	TGTGCCAGCAGCTTAGTAGCCGGGTTGCGTTACGAGCAGTACTTC	CASSLVAGLRYEQYF
TRBJ2-3	TRBV4-3	TRBD2	16	NA	TGCGCCAGCAGCCAAACCGGACTAGCGGGGCCACTAGGGCAGTATTTT	CASSQTGLAGPLGQYF
TRBJ1-1	TRBV9	NA	15	NA	TGTGCCAGCAGCGCCACCGTGGGGTCGGGGACTGAAGCTTTCTTT	CASSATVGSGTEAFF
TRBJ2-3	TRBV29-1	NA	10	once	TGCAGCGTGTCGGCGGATGCGCAGTATTTT	CSVSADAQYF
TRBJ1-2	TRBV7-2	NA	15	NA	TGTGCCAGCAGCTTAATCGACCTACAGGGTTATGGCTACACCTTC	CASSLIDLQGYGYTF
TRBJ1-3	TRBV12-3/TRBV12-4	NA	13	NA	TGTGCCAGCAGGGGGGGTGCGGGAAACACCATATATTTT	CASRGGAGNTIYF
TRBJ1-2	TRBV6-5	TRBD1	14	NA	TGTGCCAGCAGCGACACCAGGGGGCTCTATGGCTACACCTTC	CASSDTRGLYGYTF
TRBJ1-1	TRBV9	NA	15	NA	TGTGCCAGCAGCGTAGAGGGGGGGACGAACACTGAAGCTTTCTTT	CASSVEGGTNTEAFF
TRBJ2-1	TRBV24-1	TRBD2	16	NA	TGTGCCACCAGTGATTCCGTAGCGGGGGGCTACAATGAGCAGTTCTTC	CATSDSVAGGYNEQFF
TRBJ2-6	TRBV27	TRBD2	15	NA	TGTGCCAGCAGAAGCGGGGGTAAGGGGGCCAACGTCCTGACTTTC	CASRSGGKGANVLTF
TRBJ1-3	TRBV3-1/TRBV3-2	TRBD1	17	NA	TGTGCCAGCAGCCCCCCGGGCAGGGGGTATAGTGGAAACACCATATATTTT	CASSPPGRGYSGNTIYF
TRBJ2-7	TRBV6-7	NA	13	NA	TGTGCCACCCGGGGTATGGGATCCTACGAGCAGTACTTC	CATRGMGSYEQYF
TRBJ1-1	TRBV4-1	TRBD1	14	once	TGCGCCAGCAGCCCCTCGGACAGGGTGCCTGAAGCTTTCTTT	CASSPSDRVPEAFF
TRBJ1-2	TRBV2	NA	14	NA	TGTGCCAGCAGTGAGGGGCGGACTAACTATGGCTACACCTTC	CASSEGRTNYGYTF
TRBJ1-5	TRBV7-2	TRBD1	15	NA	TGTGCCAGCAGCCAGACAGGGGATAGCAATCAGCCCCAGCATTTT	CASSQTGDSNQPQHF
TRBJ2-7	TRBV7-2	TRBD2	16	NA	TGTGCCAGCAGCCAGGCTGGACTAGCGGGGTCCTACGAGCAGTACTTC	CASSQAGLAGSYEQYF
TRBJ1-5	TRBV9	NA	14	NA	TGTGCCAGCAGCGTCGGCAGGGGCAATCAGCCCCAGCATTTT	CASSVGRGNQPQHF
TRBJ1-4	TRBV6-1	TRBD1	15	NA	TGTGCCAGCAGTGAAGGACAGGGGACTAATGAAAAACTGTTTTTT	CASSEGQGTNEKLFF
TRBJ1-1	TRBV9	NA	14	NA	TGTGCCAGCAGCGGACAGGTTGGGAACACTGAAGCTTTCTTT	CASSGQVGNTEAFF
TRBJ2-1	TRBV9	TRBD1	14	NA	TGTGCCAGCAGCCGACAGGGCCTTTACAATGAGCAGTTCTTC	CASSRQGLYNEQFF
TRBJ1-2	TRBV30	TRBD1	16	NA	TGTGCCTGGAGTTTCAGGGGTGACAGGGGGTACTATGGCTACACCTTC	CAWSFRGDRGYYGYTF
TRBJ2-7	TRBV7-5	NA	12	NA	TGTGCCAGAAGCTTAGTTCGCTACGAGCAGTACTTC	CARSLVRYEQYF
TRBJ1-3	TRBV2	NA	14	NA	TGTGCCAGCAGTGAGAGGGCAGTTGGAAACACCATATATTTT	CASSERAVGNTIYF
TRBJ1-4	TRBV28	NA	11	NA	TGTGCCAGCAGCATACAGGAAAAACTGTTTTTT	CASSIQEKLFF
TRBJ1-2	TRBV14	TRBD1	13	NA	TGTGCCAGCAGCCAACCAGGGGGCGGGGGCTACACCTTC	CASSQPGGGGYTF
TRBJ1-4	TRBV4-1	NA	15	NA	TGCGCCAGCAGCCGCCTAGGGGCCCCTCCTGAAAAACTGTTTTTT	CASSRLGAPPEKLFF
TRBJ1-2	TRBV9	TRBD1	19	NA	TGTGCCAGCAGCTTCCTCATCGGACAGGGGGAATCTAATAACTATGGCTACACCTTC	CASSFLIGQGESNNYGYTF
TRBJ1-6	TRBV30	NA	13	NA	TGTGCCTGGAGTGTCGGCGGGAATTCACCCCTCCACTTT	CAWSVGGNSPLHF
TRBJ2-3	TRBV19	NA	15	NA	TGTGCCAGTAGTAGGATAGGGGAGGTCCAAGATACGCAGTATTTT	CASSRIGEVQDTQYF
TRBJ2-3	TRBV7-2	TRBD2	14	NA	TGTGCCAGCAGCCGGGGAGGGCGCACAGATACGCAGTATTTT	CASSRGGRTDTQYF
TRBJ2-7	TRBV7-2	TRBD1	14	NA	TGTGCCAGCTGCCAGGGACAGGGAGCTGAAGAGCAGTACTTC	CASCQGQGAEEQYF
TRBJ1-1	TRBV15	TRBD1	15	NA	TGTGCCACCAGCAGAGGGACAGGGCTGGGCACTGAAGCTTTCTTT	CATSRGTGLGTEAFF
TRBJ2-4	TRBV19	NA	15	NA	TGTGCCAGTAGGACTACGGGTTTAGCCAAAAACATTCAGTACTTC	CASRTTGLAKNIQYF
TRBJ1-6	TRBV28	NA	16	NA	TGCGGGACTGCCGGGACCACAAGCTCCTATAATTCACCCCTCCACTTT	CGTAGTTSSYNSPLHF